Shown below are 8 T cell receptor beta chains from a single sample sequenced in a study of cytomegalovirus exposure and HLA in healthy donors. The primer mix had 60 Vbeta and 13 Jbeta primers. Profiled with immunoSEQ multiplex PCR; TCRdb holds only in-frame clones, not every one. The sample consists of about 170,000 clones, 60% to 80% of them appearing once. The source material was PBMCs. These receptors came from a man aged 40-49 years in good health and CMV-seronegative.

The V and J genes are TRBV27 and TRBJ1-2; 10 bases are a match to TRBD1. The germline V gene has CDR1 MNHEY and CDR2 SMNVEV (reference sequence). V lost 5 bases, J lost 4 bases, and 10 bases stayed unmatched. This CDR3 spans 16 amino acids. CDR3 protein: CASSLTWTGGSYGYTF. The CDR3 DNA follows: TGTGCCAGCAGTCTTACATGGACAGGGGGGAGCTATGGCTACACCTTC.

In this sample, this clone turned up a few times. The chain recombines TRBV15 with TRBJ2-7, with D possibly TRBD2 on 5 matching bases. Germline loops: CDR1 LNHNV, CDR2 YYDKDF (reference sequence). The CDR3 loop spans 14 amino acids. V lost 4 bases, J lost 1 base, and 11 bases lay in between. CDR3 DNA sequence: TGTGCCACCAGCAACCTACTAGGATCCTACGAGCAGTACTTC. This codes for CATSNLLGSYEQYF.

The J gene is TRBJ2-2, the V gene TRBV5-1; a weak D match, TRBD1 (6 bases). Germline assignment: CDR1 SGHRS and CDR2 YFSETQ. V was cut by 4 bases and J by 7 bases, with 14 bases left in between. CDR3 length: 14 amino acids. CDR3 nucleotide sequence: TGCGCCAGCAGCCTCCAATCAGGGGACGGGGAGCTGTTTTTT. As protein: CASSLQSGDGELFF.

This clone came up once. The gene calls are TRBV5-1 and TRBJ2-1, with D uncertain. CDR1 and CDR2 (germline): SGHRS, YFSETQ. V dropped 0 bases and J dropped 7 bases, with 8 bases sitting between them. The CDR3 length is 13 residues. CDR3 in DNA: TGCGCCAGCAGCTTGGGATCTGCGAATGAGCAGTTCTTC. Its protein product is CASSLGSANEQFF.

There are a few counts of this clone. The chain links TRBV4-3 to TRBJ2-5; D call uncertain. The CDR3 has 15 amino acids. Looked up from germline, CDR1 is LGHNA and CDR2 is YSLEER. Trimming removed 0 bases at V and 5 bases at J, with 13 bases between. CDR3 nucleotide sequence: TGCGCCAGCAGCCAAGACCACTCCCCGCCTGAGACCCAGTACTTC. This translates into CASSQDHSPPETQYF.

This clone turned up a few times. V usage is TRBV28 and J usage is TRBJ2-3, with D hard to call. V was clipped by 6 bases and J by 7 bases, with 11 bases between them. The germline CDR1 and CDR2 sequences are MDHEN and SYDVKM. The CDR3 loop spans 12 amino acids. CDR3 DNA: TGTGCCAGCAGACCGTCGCGGCATACGCAGTATTTT. Translating it yields CASRPSRHTQYF.

V is TRBV6-6 and J is TRBJ2-5, with 10 bases fitting TRBD2. The J call may be in error: the DNA end matches TRBJ2-7 better. The germline V gene encodes CDR1 MNHNY and CDR2 SVGAGI (reference sequence). The CDR3 loop spans 14 amino acids. CDR3 residues: CASSSSGSESEQYF. The CDR3 DNA reads TGTGCCAGCAGTTCTAGCGGGAGTGAGTCCGAGCAGTACTTC.

The chain is built from TRBV11-1 and TRBJ1-4; 8 bases align to TRBD1. CDR1 is SGHAT, CDR2 FQDESV, per germline (reference sequence). CDR3 length equals 14 residues. V dropped 3 bases and J dropped 8; count of bases not matched to a gene: 5. For the CDR3, the DNA is TGTGCCAGCAGCTTTGCAGGGGGCGACGAAAAACTGTTTTTT. Residues: CASSFAGGDEKLFF.